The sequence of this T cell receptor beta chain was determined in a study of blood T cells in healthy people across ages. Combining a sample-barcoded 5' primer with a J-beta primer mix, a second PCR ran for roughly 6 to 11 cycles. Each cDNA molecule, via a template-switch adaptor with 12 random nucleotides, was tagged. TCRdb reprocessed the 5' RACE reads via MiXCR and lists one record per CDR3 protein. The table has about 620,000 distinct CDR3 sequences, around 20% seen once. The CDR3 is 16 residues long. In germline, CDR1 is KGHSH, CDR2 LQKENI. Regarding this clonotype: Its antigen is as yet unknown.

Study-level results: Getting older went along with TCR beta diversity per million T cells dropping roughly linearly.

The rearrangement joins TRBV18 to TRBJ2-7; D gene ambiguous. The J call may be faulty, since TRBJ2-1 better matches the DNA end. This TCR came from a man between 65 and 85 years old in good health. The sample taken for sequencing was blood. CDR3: CASSPDRTFMGNEQFF. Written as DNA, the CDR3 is TGTGCCAGCTCACCTGACCGGACCTTCATGGGAAATGAGCAGTTCTTC.